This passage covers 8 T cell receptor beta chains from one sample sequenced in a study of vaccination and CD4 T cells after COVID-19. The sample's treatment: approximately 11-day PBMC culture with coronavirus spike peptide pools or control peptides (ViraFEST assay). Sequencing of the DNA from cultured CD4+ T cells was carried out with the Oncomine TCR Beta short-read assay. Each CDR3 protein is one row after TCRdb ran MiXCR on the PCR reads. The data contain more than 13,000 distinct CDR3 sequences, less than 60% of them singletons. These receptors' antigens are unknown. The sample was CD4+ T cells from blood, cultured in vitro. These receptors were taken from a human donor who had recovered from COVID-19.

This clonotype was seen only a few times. The DNA of the CDR3 is TGTGCCAGTACCAGGGGGACGCGGAACTATGGCTACACCTTC. Its translation: CASTRGTRNYGYTF. This chain links TRBV19 with TRBJ1-2; 7 nucleotides align to TRBD1. The V and J ends lost 7 bases and 2 bases, in that order; junction bases with no gene match: 7. The CDR3 is 14 residues long. CDR1 and CDR2 from the germline V gene are LNHDA and SQIVND (reference sequence).

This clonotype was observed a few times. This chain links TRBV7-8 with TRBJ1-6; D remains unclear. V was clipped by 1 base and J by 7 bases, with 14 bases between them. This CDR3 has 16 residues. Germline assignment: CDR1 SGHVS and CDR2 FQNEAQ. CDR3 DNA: TGTGCCAGCAGCTTAGTGGCCGCCTTCCAAAATTCACCCCTCCACTTT. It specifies CASSLVAAFQNSPLHF. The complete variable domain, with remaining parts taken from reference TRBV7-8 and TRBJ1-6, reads GAGVSQSPRYKVAKRGQDVALRCDPISGHVSLFWYQQALGQGPEFLTYFQNEAQLDKSGLPSDRFFAERPEGSVSTLKIQRTQQEDSAVYLCASSLVAAFQNSPLHFGNGTRLTVT.

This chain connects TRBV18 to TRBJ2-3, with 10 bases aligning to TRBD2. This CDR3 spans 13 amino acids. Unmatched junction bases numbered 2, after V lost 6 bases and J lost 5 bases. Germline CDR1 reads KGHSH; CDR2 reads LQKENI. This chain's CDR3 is CASSGTSVDTQYF. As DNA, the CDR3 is TGTGCCAGCTCTGGGACTAGCGTAGATACGCAGTATTTT.

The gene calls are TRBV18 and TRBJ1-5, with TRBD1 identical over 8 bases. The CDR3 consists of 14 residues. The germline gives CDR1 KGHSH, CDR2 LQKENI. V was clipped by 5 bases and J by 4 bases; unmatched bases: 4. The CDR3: CASSTGGGNQPQHF. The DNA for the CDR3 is TGTGCCAGCTCAACAGGGGGAGGGAATCAGCCCCAGCATTTT.

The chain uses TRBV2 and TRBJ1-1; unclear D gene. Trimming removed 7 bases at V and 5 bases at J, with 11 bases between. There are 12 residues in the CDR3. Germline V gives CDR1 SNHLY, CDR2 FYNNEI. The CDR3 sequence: CASISARTEAFF. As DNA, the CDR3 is TGTGCCAGCATCTCGGCCCGAACTGAAGCTTTCTTT.

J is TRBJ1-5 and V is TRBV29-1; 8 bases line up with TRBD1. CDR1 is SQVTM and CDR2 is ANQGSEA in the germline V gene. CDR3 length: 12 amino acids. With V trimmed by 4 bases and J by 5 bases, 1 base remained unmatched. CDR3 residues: CSVVTGDQPQHF. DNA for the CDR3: TGCAGCGTTGTGACAGGGGATCAGCCCCAGCATTTT.

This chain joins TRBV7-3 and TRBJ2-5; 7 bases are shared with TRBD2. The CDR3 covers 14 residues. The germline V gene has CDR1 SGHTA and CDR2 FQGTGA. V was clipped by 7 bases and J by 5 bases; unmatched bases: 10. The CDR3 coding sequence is TGTGCCAGCACCTCAAGCGGGGTTCGGGAGACCCAGTACTTC. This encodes CASTSSGVRETQYF.

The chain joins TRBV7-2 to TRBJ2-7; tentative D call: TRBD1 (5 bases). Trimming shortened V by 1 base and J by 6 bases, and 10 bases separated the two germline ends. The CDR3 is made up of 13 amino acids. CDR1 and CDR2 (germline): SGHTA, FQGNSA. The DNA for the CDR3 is TGTGCCAGCAGCTTAGGCAGGGTGGGCGAGCAGTACTTC. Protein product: CASSLGRVGEQYF.